This TCR beta chain was observed in a study of glioma-infiltrating T cells after dendritic cell vaccination (dated by TCRdb to about 2016). As for the study more broadly: The cohort comprised about 15 glioblastoma patients from Phase I and II dendritic cell vaccination trials, 9 newly diagnosed and 6 with recurrent disease. Each patient was given three intradermal dendritic cell vaccine injections, spaced two weeks apart, in the arm below the axilla. The vaccine consisted of monocyte-derived dendritic cells cultured roughly 7 days with IL-4 and GM-CSF, then pulsed overnight with autologous tumor lysate. Between 2003 and 2012, patients were given autologous tumor lysate-pulsed dendritic cell vaccination. Tumor-infiltrating lymphocyte content was quantified and tumor and blood repertoires were compared in dendritic cell-vaccinated glioblastoma patients by deep sequencing of TCR beta CDR3 regions. Survival after dendritic cell vaccination was correlated with TCR sequencing metrics such as TIL content and the overlap between tumor and blood repertoires. The study at large found these results: After dendritic cell vaccination, a higher estimated pretreatment TIL content predicted longer time to progression and longer overall survival. TCR clonality showed no direct relationship with survival, which suggests that a diverse polyclonal response may be important. The cohort was small and heterogeneous, few patients had complete blood and tumor sets, and even fewer had initial-recurrent tumor pairs. The response model built on TCR overlap across three groups was characterized as speculative, with prospective validation still needed.

Using the immunoSEQ assay, TCRB CDR3 regions were amplified from 2 micrograms of genomic DNA, or from all available DNA when less than that was on hand. The multiplex PCR employed 60 forward primers targeting TCR V beta segments and 13 reverse primers targeting J beta segments. Synthetic control templates were spiked into each sample at limiting dilution to estimate reads per starting template. The Illumina HiSeq System generated sequencing reads of 87 bp. The original pipeline was this. PCR and sequencing errors were removed by a nearest neighbor algorithm that merged closely related sequences. TCR overlap was measured as the percentage of unique tumor TCR beta sequences also present in the same patient's peripheral blood. Imported from immuneACCESS, the table was reduced by TCRdb to in-frame sequences with V and J called. These copies leave out some clones; in studies compared against another copy, an unresolved V gene accounts for under half, and the cause of the remainder is not known. That table is the source of V, J and clone size, and D and trimming were worked out from the DNA. In all, the sample holds some 46,000 clones, and about 88% of those were seen once. Around 5% of the sample lies in the top ten.

Of note for this clone: It lacks a known antigen. Base-call qualities are not available, and no considerably larger clone is one nucleotide away.

The germline V gene yields ENHRY for CDR1 and SYGVKD for CDR2. At the junction V is shortened by 10 bases and J by 4 bases; bases outside the gene matches: 12. The CDR3 runs 16 amino acids, cysteine and phenylalanine included. Solely the CDR3 DNA is kept, with 48 bases framed from the first base. What the time point label conveys for this sample: after dendritic cell vaccination, including at tumor progression/relapse. Selection of patients required sufficient residual fresh-frozen tumor tissue and over two years of available survival data. None of the glioblastoma patients carried an isocitrate dehydrogenase mutation, although molecular status otherwise varied. PBMC were collected before vaccination, two weeks after the third vaccination, and at tumor progression when it occurred. Genomic DNA was extracted with the Qiagen DNeasy Blood extraction Kit.

Sample: blood, taken after dendritic cell vaccination. The rearranged segments are TRBV10-3 and TRBJ2-7, with 14 junctional bases fitting TRBD2. The sequence came from a human donor with glioblastoma. The CDR3 reads as follows: CATGGTSGSEPYEQYF. The sequenced DNA is TGTGCCACTGGAGGGACTAGCGGGAGTGAACCTTACGAGCAGTACTTC.